This is a list of T cell receptor beta chains from one sample in a study of blood T cells in healthy people across ages. TCRdb re-called the 5' RACE reads with MiXCR, one entry per CDR3 protein. Among 800,000 to 900,000 distinct CDR3 sequences listed, under 80% were seen once. Sequencing was carried out using blood. The receptors here all came from a young man in good health. CDR3s leave out the opening cysteine and the closing phenylalanine or tryptophan. Fields, in order: clone size, J gene, V gene, CDR3 protein. Part of the rows lack a size; the others show once, few, many or a class for expanded clones.

clone size: few; J gene: TRBJ2-7; V gene: TRBV5-6; CDR3 protein: ASSGQWGIYEQY
clone size: once; J gene: TRBJ1-2; V gene: TRBV6-6; CDR3 protein: ASSYRSGTDYGYT
clone size: NA; J gene: TRBJ2-1; V gene: TRBV12-3/TRBV12-4; CDR3 protein: ATNDRNRNNEQF
clone size: NA; J gene: TRBJ2-7; V gene: TRBV6-2/TRBV6-3; CDR3 protein: ASRTRWVATSYEQY
clone size: once; J gene: TRBJ2-5; V gene: TRBV15; CDR3 protein: ATSPNRDSLETQY
clone size: many; J gene: TRBJ2-1; V gene: TRBV20-1; CDR3 protein: SARDDGQSRSEQF
clone size: NA; J gene: TRBJ2-5; V gene: TRBV11-3; CDR3 protein: ASSLGGKTQY
clone size: NA; J gene: TRBJ1-4; V gene: TRBV20-1; CDR3 protein: SALPGAATNEKLF
clone size: NA; J gene: TRBJ2-6; V gene: TRBV2; CDR3 protein: ARAQAISEANVLT
clone size: NA; J gene: TRBJ1-1; V gene: TRBV4-2; CDR3 protein: AGSHTDRGTEAF
clone size: NA; J gene: TRBJ2-5; V gene: TRBV13; CDR3 protein: ASSLTGSGGLDEETQY
clone size: NA; J gene: NA; V gene: TRBV6-5; CDR3 protein: ASSPGTGACNEQY
clone size: NA; J gene: TRBJ2-3; V gene: TRBV24-1; CDR3 protein: ATRDRTDTQY
clone size: NA; J gene: TRBJ1-6; V gene: TRBV4-2; CDR3 protein: ASSQDKGGYGPLH
clone size: NA; J gene: TRBJ2-6; V gene: TRBV6-2/TRBV6-3; CDR3 protein: ASSVGQGASGANVLT
clone size: many; J gene: TRBJ1-2; V gene: TRBV12-3/TRBV12-4; CDR3 protein: ASSRGGTGGYT
clone size: NA; J gene: TRBJ2-1; V gene: TRBV28; CDR3 protein: ASSATGDDEQF
clone size: NA; J gene: TRBJ2-7; V gene: TRBV12-3/TRBV12-4; CDR3 protein: ASSSLGTVRYEQY
clone size: NA; J gene: TRBJ1-1; V gene: TRBV6-2/TRBV6-3; CDR3 protein: ASSTILNTEAF
clone size: many; J gene: TRBJ2-3; V gene: TRBV28; CDR3 protein: ASSSYPGGGSTDTQY
clone size: once; J gene: TRBJ1-1; V gene: TRBV7-8; CDR3 protein: ASSGAMEEAF
clone size: NA; J gene: TRBJ1-6; V gene: TRBV11-2; CDR3 protein: ASSHRGGTDSPLH
clone size: few; J gene: NA; V gene: TRBV4-2; CDR3 protein: ASSQTGQGGLYEQY
clone size: NA; J gene: TRBJ2-3; V gene: TRBV28; CDR3 protein: ASSYGGGRSGTQY
clone size: NA; J gene: NA; V gene: TRBV4-3; CDR3 protein: ASSQDWGRGSYEQY